This T cell receptor beta chain came from a study of vaccination and CD4 T cells after COVID-19. Study context: Cells were stimulated with overlapping spike peptides from SARS-CoV-2, HCoV-NL63, HCoV-OC43 and HCoV-229E. General study findings and limits: The median SARS-CoV-2-reactive clonotype number increased from around 19 to 38, without statistical significance.

Described treatment: roughly 10-day PBMC culture with coronavirus spike peptide pools or control peptides (ViraFEST assay). V was cut by 0 bases and J by 5 bases, with 14 bases left in between. The CDR3 covers 15 residues. Germline CDR1 and CDR2: DFQATT and SNEGSKA (reference sequence). Sequencing of the DNA from cultured CD4+ T cells was carried out with the Oncomine TCR Beta short-read assay. Genomic DNA was drawn out of CD4+ T cells grown in culture. Using its own MiXCR run on the PCR reads, TCRdb lists one record per CDR3 protein. The sample includes 10,000 to 15,000 distinct CDR3 sequences, about 40% of them seen just once. Worth noting for this clonotype: What it binds is unknown.

The receptor was isolated from a human donor who had recovered from COVID-19. V and J are TRBV20-1 and TRBJ2-1; D uncertain. Sequencing used CD4+ T cells from blood, cultured in vitro. In DNA form, the CDR3 reads TGCAGTGCTAGAGATCCTGGGCAGCCTAACAATGAGCAGTTCTTC. Protein product: CSARDPGQPNNEQFF.